This TCR beta chain was found in a study of OX40 agonist ivuxolimab in advanced cancers. Assay: immunoSEQ multiplex PCR; the TCRdb copy retains only in-frame clones and omits some. The sample records about 59,000 clones, almost 95% being singletons. The CDR3 is made up of 14 amino acids. Germline assignment: CDR1 SGDLS and CDR2 YYNGEE. Trimming removed 0 bases at V and 6 bases at J, with 10 bases between. This receptor was identified in an adult with an advanced solid tumor such as melanoma, head and neck, liver or kidney cancer. The V and J genes are TRBV9 and TRBJ2-1; tentatively, D is TRBD2 (6 bases). The sample was CD4+ or CD8+ T cells sorted from blood, taken in a trial of the OX40 agonist ivuxolimab. The CDR3 DNA sequence: TGTGCCAGCAGCGTAGCAGCTAGCGTCAATGAGCAGTTCTTC. Translation: CASSVAASVNEQFF.